The 27 T cell receptor beta chains presented below share a single source sample, sequenced in a study of OX40 agonist ivuxolimab in advanced cancers. TCRdb's table, derived via immunoSEQ multiplex PCR, lists solely in-frame clones and lacks some. Altogether around 90,000 clones are present, around 87% being singletons, with the ten largest covering over 0.3%. The material was CD4+ or CD8+ T cells sorted from blood, obtained in a trial of the OX40 agonist ivuxolimab. Receptor source: an adult with an advanced solid tumor such as melanoma, head and neck, liver or kidney cancer.

The chain carries TRBV14 and TRBJ2-7; unclear D gene. Germline CDR1 is SGHDN and CDR2 is FVKESK. Trimming took 4 bases from V and 0 from J, leaving 7 bases between them. There are 13 residues in the CDR3. The CDR3 reads CASSRDLSYEQYF. CDR3 nucleotide sequence: TGTGCCAGCAGCCGCGATCTCTCCTACGAGCAGTACTTC.

The chain carries TRBV6-1 and TRBJ1-2; D ambiguous. The germline CDR1 and CDR2 sequences are MNHNS and SASEGT. The CDR3 has 13 residues. V was cut by 4 bases and J by 4 bases, with 10 bases left in between. The CDR3 DNA follows: TGTGCCAGCAGTGGAGGGTTCGGCTATGGCTACACCTTC. Protein product: CASSGGFGYGYTF.

The chain links TRBV6-4 to TRBJ2-3, with D hard to call. The CDR3 consists of 12 residues. Trimming left V 7 bases short and J 10 bases short, with 15 bases between. Germline V lookup: CDR1 MRHNA, CDR2 SNTAGT. CDR3 DNA: TGTGCCAGCACACTAACCAGAAGGGCGCAGTATTTT. Protein: CASTLTRRAQYF.

This sequence joins TRBV5-1 and TRBJ1-1; 10 bases are shared with TRBD1. The CDR3 totals 15 residues. The V gene end was trimmed by 4 bases and the J gene end by 3 bases; junction bases not matched to a gene: 6. Per germline, CDR1 SGHRS and CDR2 YFSETQ. CDR3 bases: TGCGCCAGCAGCACCGAGGGACAGGGGTACACTGAAGCTTTCTTT. It yields the protein CASSTEGQGYTEAFF.

The CDR3 DNA reads as TGTGCCAGCAGCCGTAAGACAGGGGGAAACACTGAAGCTTTCTTT. Translation gives CASSRKTGGNTEAFF. The rearrangement links TRBV7-6 to TRBJ1-1, with 9 nucleotides matching TRBD1. The CDR3 runs to 15 residues. J gave up 2 bases and V 5 bases, and 6 bases lay outside the gene matches. Germline V CDR1 and CDR2: SGHVS, FNYEAQ.

This clone has just one count. V usage is TRBV4-3 and J usage is TRBJ1-2; D is perhaps TRBD1 (5 bases). Germline CDR1 and CDR2: LGHNA and YSLEER. V lost 0 bases to trimming and J lost 8 bases, with 13 bases between them. The CDR3 has 14 residues. CDR3 protein: CASSQDRGGIGYTF. CDR3 in DNA: TGCGCCAGCAGCCAAGACCGGGGGGGGATAGGCTACACCTTC.

This CDR3 is CASSWTGISREQYF. CDR3 nucleotides: TGTGCCAGCAGTTGGACGGGTATAAGCCGCGAGCAGTACTTC. This chain uses TRBV27 with TRBJ2-7; D call uncertain. The germline V and J ends were trimmed by 4 bases and 6 bases, with 16 bases remaining between them. This CDR3 comprises 14 residues. CDR1 and CDR2 from the germline V gene are MNHEY and SMNVEV (reference sequence).

This chain connects TRBV21-1 to TRBJ2-7; the DNA was not compared with TRBD2, the D call given in the table. TRBV21-1 is deemed a pseudogene. The CDR3 is 13 amino acids. CDR3 DNA: TGTGCCAGCGCCGCGGGCGGGAACTACGAGCAGTACTTC. Translating gives CASAAGGNYEQYF.

The V and J genes are TRBV11-2 and TRBJ2-4, with a possible D match to TRBD2 (5 bases). There are 15 residues in the CDR3. Trimming took off 5 bases at V and 2 bases at J, with 13 bases between the two ends. Germline V gene lookup returns CDR1 SGHAT and CDR2 FQNNGV. CDR3 residues: CASSPPRGPKNIQYF. CDR3 nucleotides: TGTGCCAGCAGCCCCCCCCGGGGTCCCAAAAACATTCAGTACTTC.

The chain carries TRBV11-2 and TRBJ1-2; 8 bases map to TRBD1. Germline loops: CDR1 SGHAT, CDR2 FQNNGV. CDR3 length: 13 amino acids. Unmatched junction bases numbered 5, after V lost 4 bases and J lost 7 bases. The CDR3 region has the DNA TGTGCCAGCAGCTCGGACAGGGTGGGTGGCTACACCTTC. It is translated as CASSSDRVGGYTF.

The chain carries TRBV6-1 and TRBJ1-1; perhaps TRBD1 as D (5 bases). The CDR3 totals 16 residues. Between the trimmed V and J ends, which lost 4 bases and 0 bases, there was a span of 15 bases. Germline V gives CDR1 MNHNS, CDR2 SASEGT. CDR3 sequence reads: CASSAAGGPLNTEAFF. The CDR3 nucleotides read TGTGCCAGCAGTGCCGCGGGGGGACCCTTGAACACTGAAGCTTTCTTT.

CDR3 bases: TGTGCCAGCAGGGTAGGGGGGTTCTCCTACGAGCAGTACTTC. It specifies CASRVGGFSYEQYF. V and J are TRBV6-1 and TRBJ2-7; D might be TRBD1 or TRBD2, each matching 6 bases. The CDR3 is 14 amino acids. Germline CDR1 MNHNS, CDR2 SASEGT. Between the trimmed V and J ends, which lost 6 bases and 0 bases, there was a span of 12 bases.

V and J are TRBV10-3 and TRBJ1-1; possibly TRBD1 for D (6 bases). The CDR3 is 15 amino acids. V was cut by 0 bases and J by 1 base, with 9 bases left in between. From germline, CDR1 is ENHRY and CDR2 SYGVKD. The CDR3 DNA follows: TGTGCCATCAGTGAGTCTAGGGGGAGGAACACTGAAGCTTTCTTT. Translated: CAISESRGRNTEAFF.

CDR3 nucleotide sequence: TGTGCCAGCAGCTCACAGGGGATGGTCTATGGCTACACCTTC. Protein: CASSSQGMVYGYTF. The rearrangement joins TRBV5-4 to TRBJ1-2; 7 nucleotides line up with TRBD1. In germline, CDR1 is SGHNT, CDR2 YYREEE (reference sequence). CDR3 length: 14 amino acids. V lost 3 bases and J lost 4; bases outside the gene matches: 6.

The chain has TRBV6-1 and TRBJ2-7, with D possibly being TRBD1 (6 bases). Trimming shortened V by 1 base and J by 1 base, and 11 bases separated the two germline ends. CDR3 length equals 15 residues. Germline values: CDR1 MNHNS, CDR2 SASEGT. Here the CDR3 DNA reads TGTGCCAGCAGTGAAGTCGGTGGACAGTCCTACGAGCAGTACTTC. Translated, it gives CASSEVGGQSYEQYF.

The chain couples TRBV30 to TRBJ2-2; no clear D. The CDR3 totals 13 residues. The germline CDR1 and CDR2 sequences are GTSNPN and SVGIG (reference sequence). V shed 7 bases and J shed 5 bases, with 14 bases lying between them. CDR3 sequence (DNA): TGTGCCTCCAGTCAGTCAAGGACCGGGGAGCTGTTTTTT. Amino acid sequence: CASSQSRTGELFF.

The chain combines TRBV15 with TRBJ2-4, with D perhaps matching TRBD2 (5 bases). The CDR3 totals 17 residues. Germline-derived CDR1 and CDR2 are LNHNV and YYDKDF (reference sequence). Between the trimmed V and J ends, which lost 3 bases and 3 bases, there was a span of 18 bases. The CDR3 region has the DNA TGTGCCACCAGCAGGGAGGACTCCCCCTCAGGCAAAAACATTCAGTACTTC. This translates into CATSREDSPSGKNIQYF.

This clone was observed a single time. V and J are TRBV6-4 and TRBJ2-7; D remains unclear. Trimming pared 4 bases from V and 0 bases from J, leaving 10 bases between. This CDR3 has 14 amino acids. Looked up from germline, CDR1 is MRHNA and CDR2 is SNTAGT. This CDR3 reads CASSGRSDSYEQYF. CDR3 coding DNA: TGTGCCAGCAGTGGTCGTAGTGACTCCTACGAGCAGTACTTC.

The rearrangement links TRBV5-4 to TRBJ1-1; TRBD1 is a possible D gene (6 bases). This CDR3 is 13 amino acids long. With 2 bases removed from V and 6 bases from J, the gap between germline ends came to 11 bases. Germline assignment: CDR1 SGHNT and CDR2 YYREEE (reference sequence). The CDR3 sequence is CASSFTGIPEAFF. The DNA for the CDR3 is TGTGCCAGCAGCTTTACAGGGATCCCTGAAGCTTTCTTT. Variable domain in full (rest from reference TRBV5-4 and TRBJ1-1): ETGVTQSPTHLIKTRGQQVTLRCSSQSGHNTVSWYQQALGQGPQFIFQYYREEENGRGNFPPRFSGLQFPNYSSELNVNALELDDSALYLCASSFTGIPEAFFGQGTRLTVV.

This clone turned up a few times. The chain uses TRBV11-2 and TRBJ1-5; tentative D call: TRBD1 (5 bases). The CDR3 loop spans 14 amino acids. V gave up 5 bases and J gave up 2 bases, with 10 bases separating them. CDR1 and CDR2 (germline): SGHAT, FQNNGV. The CDR3 nucleotides are TGTGCCAGCAGCCTCTGGGGGGGCAATCAGCCCCAGCATTTT. It is translated as CASSLWGGNQPQHF.

The genes are TRBV19 and TRBJ1-2, with 7 nucleotides matching TRBD1. V lost 5 bases and J lost 4; bases outside the gene matches: 7. Germline CDR1 is LNHDA and CDR2 is SQIVND (reference sequence). The CDR3 has 14 residues. CDR3 amino acids: CASSGGTAIYGYTF. The DNA for the CDR3 is TGTGCCAGTAGTGGCGGGACAGCAATCTATGGCTACACCTTC. Full variable domain (missing parts from reference TRBV19 and TRBJ1-2): DGGITQSPKYLFRKEGQNVTLSCEQNLNHDAMYWYRQDPGQGLRLIYYSQIVNDFQKGDIAEGYSVSREKKESFPLTVTSAQKNPTAFYLCASSGGTAIYGYTFGSGTRLTVV.

This rearrangement joins TRBV10-3 to TRBJ2-3, with 7 bases aligning to TRBD2. Germline CDR1 reads ENHRY; CDR2 reads SYGVKD. CDR3 length: 14 residues. V shed 5 bases and J 6 bases; nucleotides not matched to a gene: 8. CDR3 loop: CAISPREDADTQYF. Here the CDR3 DNA reads TGTGCCATCAGTCCCCGGGAGGATGCGGATACGCAGTATTTT.

The gene calls are TRBV14 and TRBJ1-2; 9 bases line up with TRBD1. The CDR3 covers 15 residues. J lost 10 bases, V lost 0 bases, and 9 bases had no gene match. CDR1 is SGHDN and CDR2 is FVKESK in the germline V gene. DNA of the CDR3: TGTGCCAGCAGCCAAGATGGGACAGGGTCGATTCTCTACACCTTC. Protein: CASSQDGTGSILYTF.

V gene TRBV5-1 combines with J gene TRBJ2-1, with 10 nucleotides matching TRBD1. The germline CDR1 and CDR2 sequences are SGHRS and YFSETQ. With V trimmed by 1 base and J by 7 bases, 11 bases remained unmatched. This CDR3 is 17 amino acids long. The DNA for the CDR3 is TGCGCCAGCAGCTTGAACTTCCGGGACAGGGGAAGGAATGAGCAGTTCTTC. Its translation is CASSLNFRDRGRNEQFF. Based on the CDR3 plus reference TRBV5-1 and TRBJ2-1, the full variable domain is KAGVTQTPRYLIKTRGQQVTLSCSPISGHRSVSWYQQTPGQGLQFLFEYFSETQRNKGNFPGRFSGRQFSNSRSEMNVSTLELGDSALYLCASSLNFRDRGRNEQFFGPGTRLTVL.

The gene calls are TRBV7-2 and TRBJ2-3; tentatively, D is TRBD1 or TRBD2 (5 bases each). Germline lookup yields CDR1 SGHTA and CDR2 FQGNSA. Trimming shortened V by 2 bases and J by 2 bases, and 14 bases separated the two germline ends. The CDR3 spans 16 residues. The CDR3 region is CASSLRDGLSTDTQYF. The CDR3, as DNA: TGTGCCAGCAGCTTAAGGGACGGATTATCCACAGATACGCAGTATTTT.

The chain joins TRBV5-1 to TRBJ2-1; TRBD2 matches at 9 bases. CDR3 length: 16 residues. The germline gives CDR1 SGHRS, CDR2 YFSETQ. V lost 4 bases and J lost 10; bases outside the gene matches: 15. Here the CDR3 DNA reads TGCGCCAGCAGCGGGGAGGGAGTGGGACTAGCAAAGGAGCAGTTCTTC. Its translation: CASSGEGVGLAKEQFF.

The chain joins TRBV28 to TRBJ1-5; perhaps TRBD1 as D (5 bases). V was clipped by 6 bases and J by 7 bases, with 13 bases between them. CDR3 length: 13 residues. Germline V gives CDR1 MDHEN, CDR2 SYDVKM. CDR3 residues: CASSMGGTQPQHF. The CDR3 nucleotides are TGTGCCAGCAGCATGGGAGGGACCCAGCCCCAGCATTTT.